A selection of T cell receptor beta chains follows, all from one sample in a study of Ad26.COV2.S vaccination and SARS-CoV-2 variants. Produced via immunoSEQ multiplex PCR; TCRdb's table is partial and in-frame only. The sample lists 430,000 or so clones; nearly 90% were seen once. The source material was peripheral blood, sampled in a trial of Ad26.COV2.S vaccine versus placebo. All receptors come from a person between 18 and 59 years old who received the Ad26.COV2.S COVID-19 vaccine or a placebo. Each CDR3 is given with its conserved first and last residue. D genes are given only for firm matches.

V	J	D	DNA	CDR3
TRBV4-3	TRBJ2-1	TRBD2	TGCGCCAGCAGCCAAATGAGACCCGGGACTACTTTAAATGAGCAGTTCTTC	CASSQMRPGTTLNEQFF
TRBV10-2	TRBJ2-3	NA	TGCGCCAGCCGGGGGGCCACAGATACGCAGTATTTT	CASRGATDTQYF
TRBV5-4	TRBJ2-7	NA	TGTGCCAGCAGCTTGAACCCGTCTATGTACGAGCAGTACTTC	CASSLNPSMYEQYF
TRBV3-1/TRBV3-2	TRBJ2-5	NA	TGTGCCAGCAGCCCCCATCAAGAGACCCAGTACTTC	CASSPHQETQYF
TRBV30	TRBJ1-2	NA	TGTGCCTGGAGCGAAGGGTTCTATGGCTACACCTTC	CAWSEGFYGYTF
TRBV4-3	TRBJ2-7	NA	TGCGCCAGCAGCCATAGAACCGGGAACACCTACGAGCAGTACTTC	CASSHRTGNTYEQYF
TRBV4-1	TRBJ2-4	NA	TGCGCCAGCAGCCAAGACCGTGGCGGCTCGGGGGTAGCCAAAAACATTCAGTACTTC	CASSQDRGGSGVAKNIQYF
TRBV18	TRBJ1-4	TRBD1	TGTGCCAGCTCACCATGGACAGGGCGAAATGAAAAACTGTTTTTT	CASSPWTGRNEKLFF
TRBV5-1	TRBJ1-6	NA	TGCGCCAGCAGCGTCTCCACAATTTCAAATTCACCCCTCCACTTT	CASSVSTISNSPLHF
TRBV6-5	TRBJ1-2	NA	TGTGCCAGCAGTTACTCCGCAAACCCGCGGGGCTACACCTTC	CASSYSANPRGYTF
TRBV19	TRBJ2-6	NA	TGTGCCAGTAGGGGTACCGGGACGGCCAGCTCTGGGGCCAACGTCCTGACTTTC	CASRGTGTASSGANVLTF
TRBV4-1	TRBJ2-2	TRBD1	TGCGCCAGCAGCCTTCAGGACAGGGCCGGCCACGGGGAGCTGTTTTTT	CASSLQDRAGHGELFF
TRBV25-1	TRBJ2-1	NA	TGTGCCAGCAGTCCCCACTCACCCTCCTACAATGAGCAGTTCTTC	CASSPHSPSYNEQFF